The present T cell receptor (beta chain) was sequenced within a study of T cell responses to AZD1222 COVID-19 vaccine. Broader study findings: Females outnumbered males among donors, who were mostly white British; clonal diversity was possibly underestimated.

Libraries were prepared by immunoSEQ multiplex PCR; TCRdb keeps only in-frame clonotypes and omits some of them. The repertoire holds 120,000 to 150,000 clones, with about 89% as singletons. Germline V gene sequence: CDR1 SGHTA, CDR2 FQGNSA. The CDR3 is 15 residues long. Trimming pared 6 bases from V and 0 bases from J, leaving 13 bases between. With respect to this clone: Its specificity is unknown.

This sequence was found in an adult in good health. The sequencing here drew on peripheral blood, taken on day 0 of AZD1222 vaccination. This chain links TRBV7-2 with TRBJ2-3, with TRBD1 as a possible D gene (5 bases). The CDR3 spells CASSDRGFSTDTQYF. In nucleotides, the CDR3 is TGTGCCAGCAGTGATAGGGGTTTTAGCACAGATACGCAGTATTTT.